Sequencing of this T cell receptor beta chain was carried out in a study of blood T cell repertoires in COVID-19. Study at large: Samples representing acute and convalescent COVID-19 were sourced from the United States, Italy and Spain.

Germline V gene data show CDR1 as MNHNS and CDR2 as SASEGT. V lost 7 bases, J lost 2 bases, and 6 bases stayed unmatched. The CDR3 loop spans 14 amino acids. Study processing details: Scientists estimated how many nucleated cells there were by amplifying reference gene primers. Method: immunoSEQ multiplex PCR; TCRdb's copy keeps in-frame clones and lacks some. The D gene and trimming were derived from the DNA, and the V and J assignments and clone size from that table. The sample yields 130,000 to 150,000 clones, about 80% seen once. The table lists this clone with a count of one. The V call is TRBV6-1, the J call TRBJ2-3; 7 nucleotides align to TRBD1. The TCR was taken from a human donor in a cohort sampled during active COVID-19. Sequenced sample: peripheral blood. DNA of the CDR3: TGTGCCAGCACCCTAGACAGGGCCACAGATACGCAGTATTTT. It is translated as CASTLDRATDTQYF.